This TCR beta chain was sequenced for a study of beta chain features in type 1 diabetes. Study summary: Comparable age, gender and cell yields were observed in patients relative to healthy donors.

This CDR3 is built from 16 residues. With 2 bases removed from V and 0 bases from J, the gap between germline ends came to 14 bases. CDR1 SGHAT and CDR2 FQNNGV come from the germline V gene. This clone was detected a few times. The target antigen is unknown. Sequenced material consisted of expressed TCRB transcripts (all of the isolated RNA was reverse transcribed). Assay used: immunoSEQ multiplex PCR; TCRdb lists only in-frame clones, some missing. The repertoire includes about 170,000 clones, 7.5% to 8.5% of them detected once, and approximately 0.5% sits in the top ten. Overall study results and limits: In all four CD4+ subsets, TCRB CDR3 length was significantly, moderately reduced in type 1 diabetes. TCRB rearrangement may or may not be influenced by HLA type; here this remained unresolved. A closer apparent resemblance between naive, central memory and Treg TCRB repertoires was seen in patients than in healthy donors.

This rearrangement joins TRBV11-2 to TRBJ2-7, with D perhaps TRBD2 (5 bases). The source of this sequence is a man in his late teens or twenties with type 1 diabetes. The sequencing input was central memory CD4+ T cells from blood. The CDR3 DNA sequence: TGTGCCAGCAGCTTACTCGGAGGATCGGGCTCCTACGAGCAGTACTTC. Residues: CASSLLGGSGSYEQYF.